The rows below give T cell receptor beta chains drawn from one sample of a study of identical twins. TCRdb itself ran the 5' RACE reads through MiXCR, one entry per CDR3 protein. The sample lists hundreds of thousands of distinct CDR3 sequences, around 20% occurring once. The sample also formed part of further work on yellow fever vaccine responses in identical twins.

The sample was CD4+ T cells sorted from blood. All receptors derive from a young woman in good health. Each CDR3 is given with its conserved first and last residue. D genes are given only for firm matches. Not all rows give a size; the values are once, few, many and, for expanded clones, a class.

few	TRBD1	TRBV5-5	TRBJ1-2	TGTGCCAGCAGCTTGGTATCCAGGGGGTCGGTCTATGGCTACACCTTC	CASSLVSRGSVYGYTF
few	NA	TRBV5-6	TRBJ2-5	TGTGCCAGCAGCTTTCCCTGGTCGGGACGGCAAGAGACCCAGTACTTC	CASSFPWSGRQETQYF
NA	TRBD1	TRBV28	TRBJ2-7	TGTGCCAGCAGGGACCCGGGACAGAGGTTCTCCGAGCAGTACTTC	CASRDPGQRFSEQYF
NA	TRBD1	TRBV19	TRBJ2-7	TGTGCCAGTAGTTCACCTGGGACAGGGGCGGACTACGAGCAGTACTTC	CASSSPGTGADYEQYF
NA	NA	TRBV11-1	TRBJ2-3	TGTGCCAGCAGCACAGTCGGGACAACGGATGGGTTAGGAACAGATACGCAGTATTTT	CASSTVGTTDGLGTDTQYF
NA	TRBD1	TRBV10-3	TRBJ2-5	TGTGCCATCAGGGACCGGGACAGAGAGACCCAGTACTTC	CAIRDRDRETQYF
few	NA	TRBV5-6	TRBJ2-1	TGTGCCAGCAGGAACCGGGCTCGGGTGAGGAATGAGCAGTTCTTC	CASRNRARVRNEQFF
many	NA	TRBV7-8	TRBJ2-1	TGTGCCAGCAGACGGACGAGCTCCTACAATGAGCAGTTCTTC	CASRRTSSYNEQFF
NA	NA	TRBV5-1	TRBJ2-3	TGCGCCAGCAGGGGTAGCGGAAACTTAAGCCCTAGCACAGATACGCAGTATTTT	CASRGSGNLSPSTDTQYF
NA	NA	TRBV24-1	TRBJ2-7	TGTGCCACCAGTGATTTTTTGTCGCGGACGGATATCTACGAGCAGTACTTC	CATSDFLSRTDIYEQYF
few	NA	TRBV12-3/TRBV12-4	TRBJ1-3	TGTGCCAGCAGTGGGCTAGGAAACACCATATATTTT	CASSGLGNTIYF
NA	TRBD2	TRBV19	TRBJ2-2	TGTGCCAGTAGTACGCCCTTGGCGGGAGGTTCCGGGGAGCTGTTTTTT	CASSTPLAGGSGELFF
NA	TRBD2	TRBV2	TRBJ2-7	TGTGCCAGCAGTCCACCGGGACTAGCGGGATATGAGCAGTACTTC	CASSPPGLAGYEQYF
few	TRBD2	TRBV10-3	TRBJ2-1	TGTGCCATCAGTGAAGGACTAGCGGGGGGGCTCAATGAGCAGTTCTTC	CAISEGLAGGLNEQFF
many	NA	TRBV6-1	TRBJ1-1	TGTGCCAGCAGCCGTCGGGACACCAACATGAACACTGAAGCTTTCTTT	CASSRRDTNMNTEAFF
NA	NA	TRBV20-1	TRBJ2-7	TGCAGTGCTCTAGGCGACGCCTACGAGCAGTACTTC	CSALGDAYEQYF
few	NA	TRBV20-1	TRBJ2-5	TGCAGTGCTAGAAACTCTGGAACAGAGACCCAGTACTTC	CSARNSGTETQYF
NA	TRBD2	TRBV25-1	TRBJ2-1	TGTGCCAGCAAGGACCCCCGGGGGGTTGAGCAGTTCTTC	CASKDPRGVEQFF
NA	NA	TRBV27	TRBJ2-1	TGTGCCAGCAGTCCAAGGAATGGGGTGCCCGGTTTCTTC	CASSPRNGVPGFF
few	TRBD1	TRBV5-6	TRBJ1-5	TGTGCCAGCAGCTTAAGGGGGCTTGCTCAGCCCCAGCATTTT	CASSLRGLAQPQHF
few	TRBD1	TRBV5-1	TRBJ2-1	TGCGCCAGCAGCTTGGCCGGGGACAGGGGGCTAAATGAGCAGTTCTTC	CASSLAGDRGLNEQFF
NA	NA	TRBV6-5	TRBJ2-2	TGTGCCAGCAGTTATCTTATGGGGTACACCGGGGAGCTGTTTTTT	CASSYLMGYTGELFF
NA	NA	TRBV7-9	TRBJ2-5	TGTGCCACGGGGCAAGAGACCCAGTACTTC	CATGQETQYF
few	TRBD1	TRBV10-3	TRBJ2-5	TGTGCCATCAGTTGGGGACAGGGGCCTCAAGAGACCCAGTACTTC	CAISWGQGPQETQYF
NA	NA	TRBV5-1	TRBJ2-7	TGCGCCAGCAGCGTGACCCAAGGCCCCTACGAGCAGTACTTC	CASSVTQGPYEQYF
few	NA	TRBV7-3	TRBJ2-7	TGTGCCAGCAGCTTAACATCCGGCCTCACCCACCGACGGCAGTACTTC	CASSLTSGLTHRRQYF
many	NA	TRBV5-1	TRBJ2-7	TGTGCCAGCAGTTTGGGGGACTACGAGCAGTACTTC	CASSLGDYEQYF
NA	NA	TRBV6-1	TRBJ1-5	TGTGCCAGCAGAGCAAAGGGCCCATATAGCAATCAGCCCCAGCATTTT	CASRAKGPYSNQPQHF
few	NA	TRBV12-3/TRBV12-4	TRBJ1-2	TGTGCCAGCAGTTTAAGGTCGGAGGGCTATGGCTACACCTTC	CASSLRSEGYGYTF
NA	NA	TRBV12-3/TRBV12-4	TRBJ1-1	TGTGCCAGCAGCCCACTCCCCCACACTGAAGCTTTCTTT	CASSPLPHTEAFF
NA	TRBD2	TRBV4-1	TRBJ2-1	TGCGCCAGCAGCCAAACGGAGGGACTAGCGAAGAACAATGAGCAGTTCTTC	CASSQTEGLAKNNEQFF
few	NA	TRBV20-1	TRBJ2-1	TGCAGTGCTCAGGGGAGGAATGAGCAGTTCTTC	CSAQGRNEQFF
few	NA	TRBV7-6	TRBJ2-1	TGTGCCAGCAGCAAAAATCCGGGACCACAAGGCGATGAGCAGTTCTTC	CASSKNPGPQGDEQFF
NA	NA	TRBV9	TRBJ1-2	TGTGCCAGCAGCGTAGTGGGGAATGGCTACACCTTC	CASSVVGNGYTF
NA	TRBD1	TRBV19	TRBJ1-5	TGTGCCAGTAACAGGGGGCATCAGCCCCAGCATTTT	CASNRGHQPQHF
NA	TRBD1	TRBV19	TRBJ2-2	TGTGCCAGTAGTATCCTCCCCCAGGGGGCGAACGGGGAGCTGTTTTTT	CASSILPQGANGELFF
few	NA	TRBV28	TRBJ1-1	TGTGCCAGCAGTCCCCTGGGTAGCGATGAAGCTTTCTTT	CASSPLGSDEAFF
NA	NA	TRBV9	TRBJ2-1	TGTGCCAGCAGCGTAGCGGGGCGGGCCTACAATGAGCAGTTCTTC	CASSVAGRAYNEQFF
few	TRBD1	TRBV6-1	TRBJ2-5	TGTGCCAGCAGTGACTTGGACAGGGCCCAAGAGACCCAGTACTTC	CASSDLDRAQETQYF
few	NA	TRBV5-1	TRBJ1-1	TGCGCCAGCAGCTTAGGTGTTGTGGGGAACACTGAAGCTTTCTTT	CASSLGVVGNTEAFF
NA	TRBD1	TRBV29-1	TRBJ1-2	TGCAGCGTTGCACCGACAGGGAACTATGGCTACACCTTC	CSVAPTGNYGYTF
NA	NA	TRBV3-1	TRBJ1-4	TGTGCCAGCAGCGGGACATCAAGTGAAAAACTGTTTTTT	CASSGTSSEKLFF
NA	TRBD2	TRBV6-1	TRBJ2-7	TGTGCCAGCAGTACCAGCGGGGGACCCTACGAGCAGTACTTC	CASSTSGGPYEQYF
few	NA	TRBV29-1	TRBJ2-3	TGCAGCGTTGAACGGCAGGCCACAGATACGCAGTATTTT	CSVERQATDTQYF
NA	NA	TRBV3-1	TRBJ2-1	TGTGCCAGCAGCCTTCGGGACCTCTCCTACAATGAGCAGTTCTTC	CASSLRDLSYNEQFF
few	NA	TRBV3-1	TRBJ2-3	TGTGCCAGCAGCCAAGGTCGACTGGAGGGTACGCAGTATTTT	CASSQGRLEGTQYF
NA	NA	TRBV4-1	TRBJ2-3	TGCGCCAGCAGCTCAACTTATCGGCAGGGACAAGTTATTATGAATACGCAGTATTTT	CASSSTYRQGQVIMNTQYF
few	NA	TRBV12-3/TRBV12-4	TRBJ1-1	TGTGCCAGCAGTTTTACTATGTGGAACACTGAAGCTTTCTTT	CASSFTMWNTEAFF
few	TRBD2	TRBV5-1	TRBJ2-3	TGCGCCAGCAGCTTGTCATCTAGCGGGGGCTTCACAGATACGCAGTATTTT	CASSLSSSGGFTDTQYF
few	NA	TRBV19	TRBJ2-2	TGTGCCAGTAGTATTATGGGGGACACCGGGGAGCTGTTTTTT	CASSIMGDTGELFF
NA	TRBD2	TRBV5-1	TRBJ2-3	TGCGCCAGTCAACTAGCGAGCACAGATACGCAGTATTTT	CASQLASTDTQYF
few	TRBD1	TRBV7-9	TRBJ2-1	TGTGCCAGCAGCTTGTGGGACAGCTCCTACAATGAGCAGTTCTTC	CASSLWDSSYNEQFF
NA	TRBD1	TRBV10-3	TRBJ2-1	TGTGCCATCAAGCCAGGGGGTGGTATCCCTGGCAATGAGCAGTTCTTC	CAIKPGGGIPGNEQFF
few	TRBD2	TRBV12-3/TRBV12-4	TRBJ2-1	TGTGCCAGCAGTTTAGTTAGCGGGGGGGCAGACGAGCAGTTCTTC	CASSLVSGGADEQFF
few	NA	TRBV3-1	TRBJ1-5	TGTGCCAGCAGCCAAGGCTCCCAGGCTCAGCATTTT	CASSQGSQAQHF
few	NA	TRBV5-1	TRBJ2-1	TGCGCCAGCAGCCCGGGCCCAAGGGACAATGAGCAGTTCTTC	CASSPGPRDNEQFF
NA	NA	TRBV29-1	TRBJ1-2	TGCAGCGTTGAATGGTCAGCATGGGGCTACACCTTC	CSVEWSAWGYTF
few	NA	TRBV3-1	TRBJ2-1	TGTGCCAGCAGCCAAGTCGGACCCCGCAATGAGCAGTTCTTC	CASSQVGPRNEQFF
NA	NA	TRBV7-3	TRBJ2-1	TGTGCCAGCAGCTCGTACGGAACCTACAATGAGCAGTTCTTC	CASSSYGTYNEQFF